The 14 T cell receptor beta chains presented below share a single source sample, sequenced in a study of blood T cells in healthy people across ages. A sample-barcoded 5' primer and a J-beta primer mix were used in a second PCR of about 7 to 12 cycles. TCRdb reanalysed the 5' RACE reads using MiXCR and keeps one entry per CDR3 protein. This table holds more than 1 million distinct CDR3 sequences, 45% found once. The source material was blood. These receptors all come from a woman aged 55-70 years in good health.

This clonotype was counted a few times. J is TRBJ2-3 and V is TRBV6-6; unclear D gene. Germline V gene sequence: CDR1 MNHNY, CDR2 SVGAGI (reference sequence). Trimming removed 8 bases from V and 3 bases from J, with 6 bases in between. There are 11 residues in the CDR3. CDR3 sequence (DNA): TGTGCCAGCGGTAATACAGATACGCAGTATTTT. This translates into CASGNTDTQYF.

The CDR3 spells CASSVEGTGAYNEQFF. CDR3 in DNA: TGTGCCAGCAGCGTAGAAGGGACAGGGGCCTACAATGAGCAGTTCTTC. This chain joins TRBV9 and TRBJ2-1, with 10 bases aligning to TRBD1. The CDR3 has 16 amino acids. Trimming cost V 0 bases and J 2 bases; bases outside gene matches: 2. Per the germline V gene, CDR1 is SGDLS and CDR2 is YYNGEE. Drawing the rest from reference TRBV9 and TRBJ2-1, the complete variable domain is DSGVTQTPKHLITATGQRVTLRCSPRSGDLSVYWYQQSLDQGLQFLIQYYNGEERAKGNILERFSAQQFPDLHSELNLSSLELGDSALYFCASSVEGTGAYNEQFFGPGTRLTVL.

This clonotype was seen a few times. The chain links TRBV11-2 to TRBJ2-3, with D possibly matching TRBD2 (7 bases). There are 18 residues in the CDR3. Per the germline V gene, CDR1 is SGHAT and CDR2 is FQNNGV. Trimming removed 3 bases from V and 1 base from J, with 20 bases in between. The CDR3 DNA reads TGTGCCAGCAGCTTGGGGGCGGGGGAGTATGCGGGCACAGATACGCAGTATTTT. Protein: CASSLGAGEYAGTDTQYF.

This clonotype was counted a few times. V gene TRBV2 combines with J gene TRBJ2-1; 10 bases fit TRBD2. The CDR3 runs 12 residues. The V gene's germline CDR1 is SNHLY and CDR2 FYNNEI. J lost 8 bases, V lost 8 bases, and 3 bases had no gene match. This chain's CDR3 is CASALAGDEQFF. The CDR3, as DNA: TGTGCCAGCGCTCTAGCGGGAGATGAGCAGTTCTTC.

Concerning this clonotype itself: A much larger clone lies one base from this, so it may be a read error. The rearrangement uses TRBV10-2 and TRBJ2-1; no clear D gene. Germline V gene data show CDR1 as WSHSY and CDR2 as SAAADI. V was cut by 2 bases and J by 8 bases, with 10 bases left in between. This CDR3 is 13 amino acids long. The CDR3 is CASSEATADEQFF. CDR3 sequence (DNA): TGCGCCAGCAGTGAGGCGACCGCGGATGAGCAGTTCTTC.

The rearrangement links TRBV6-1 to TRBJ2-1; possibly TRBD2 for D (6 bases). Deletions cut 6 bases from V and 2 bases from J, with 11 bases between. CDR1 is MNHNS and CDR2 is SASEGT in the germline V gene. The CDR3 loop spans 14 amino acids. DNA of the CDR3: TGTGCCAGCAGGCGGGACTTGACCTACAATGAGCAGTTCTTC. Translation: CASRRDLTYNEQFF.

The chain joins TRBV7-2 to TRBJ2-1; 12 bases match TRBD2. The CDR3 extends over 14 amino acids. V dropped 6 bases and J dropped 9; count of bases not matched to a gene: 6. Germline V CDR1 and CDR2: SGHTA, FQGNSA. The CDR3, as DNA: TGTGCCAGCAGTCGTCTAGCGGGAGGGAGTGAGCAGTTCTTC. As protein: CASSRLAGGSEQFF.

This rearrangement joins TRBV27 to TRBJ2-1; the match to TRBD1 covers 10 bases. This CDR3 spans 14 amino acids. The germline CDR1 and CDR2 sequences are MNHEY and SMNVEV (reference sequence). V was clipped by 3 bases and J by 12 bases; unmatched bases: 8. The CDR3 protein is CASSFGTGVCGQFF. CDR3 nucleotides: TGTGCCAGCAGTTTCGGGACAGGGGTTTGTGGGCAGTTCTTC.

This clonotype was seen a handful of times. This sequence joins TRBV29-1 and TRBJ2-5, with 8 bases aligning to TRBD2. CDR3 size: 15 residues. V lost 3 bases, J lost 5 bases, and 11 bases stayed unmatched. Looked up from germline, CDR1 is SQVTM and CDR2 is ANQGSEA. The CDR3 protein is CSVDGAGETSETQYF. The DNA for the CDR3 is TGCAGCGTTGACGGAGCGGGAGAAACATCGGAGACCCAGTACTTC.

The CDR3 coding sequence is TGCGCCAGCATGACAGGGAATAATGAAAAACTGTTTTTT. Its translation is CASMTGNNEKLFF. The rearrangement uses TRBV10-2 and TRBJ1-4; 7 bases fit TRBD1. Looked up from germline, CDR1 is WSHSY and CDR2 is SAAADI. The V gene end was trimmed by 7 bases and the J gene end by 4 bases; junction bases not matched to a gene: 3. This CDR3 is built from 13 residues.

The genes are TRBV6-5 and TRBJ1-2, with D uncertain. Germline values: CDR1 MNHEY, CDR2 SVGAGI. The CDR3 consists of 13 residues. V lost 7 bases, J lost 4 bases, and 13 bases lay in between. This CDR3 is CASTADRVYGYTF. CDR3 nucleotides: TGTGCCAGCACCGCGGACCGAGTCTATGGCTACACCTTC.

V is TRBV4-1 and J is TRBJ2-1; D may match TRBD1 or TRBD2 (6 bases each). The DNA end is more similar to TRBJ2-7, so the J call may be wrong. CDR1 and CDR2 from the germline V gene are MGHRA and YSYEKL. This CDR3 region has 15 residues. This CDR3 is CASSQGPQGGYEQYF. CDR3 in DNA: TGCGCCAGCAGCCAAGGCCCCCAAGGGGGGTACGAGCAGTACTTC.

The V gene is TRBV9, the J gene TRBJ1-2; a possible D gene is TRBD1 (5 bases). Trimming removed 0 bases at V and 0 bases at J, with 9 bases between. The CDR3 length is 15 residues. Looked up from germline, CDR1 is SGDLS and CDR2 is YYNGEE. DNA of the CDR3: TGTGCCAGCAGCGTAGGGGGCACAGCTAACTATGGCTACACCTTC. Protein product: CASSVGGTANYGYTF.

The rearrangement links TRBV20-1 to TRBJ2-3; the D call may be TRBD1 or TRBD2 (5 bases each). The germline V gene encodes CDR1 DFQATT and CDR2 SNEGSKA (reference sequence). Trimming removed 5 bases from V and 5 bases from J, with 20 bases in between. CDR3 length: 15 residues. Here the CDR3 reads CSAPDPGTRGDTQYF. The CDR3 region has the DNA TGCAGTGCTCCGGATCCCGGGACCCGGGGAGATACGCAGTATTTT.